These 2 T cell receptor beta chains came from one sample sequenced in a study of shared clonotypes between healthy human individuals. TCRdb keeps only in-frame clones here, not all; method: immunoSEQ multiplex PCR. The table includes under 550,000 clones, 95% to 97% detected once. The sequenced sample was naive CD4+ T cells sorted from blood. The subset denotes: CD45RA+ positively selected. The receptors here all came from a woman aged 25 to 39 in good health.

CDR3 nucleotides: TGTGCCAGCAGTAAGGGACAGGCCTACGAGCAGTACTTC. This codes for CASSKGQAYEQYF. The chain uses TRBV11-2 and TRBJ2-7, with 8 bases identical to TRBD1. Per the germline V gene, CDR1 is SGHAT and CDR2 is FQNNGV. Germline trimming cut 6 bases from V and 2 bases from J; bases unmatched to any gene: 3. The CDR3 is 13 amino acids.

The count of this clone is one. This sequence joins TRBV27 and TRBJ1-5; 9 nucleotides agree with TRBD1. After removal of 7 bases from V and 1 base from J, the junction contained 11 bases not matched to a gene. Germline CDR1 and CDR2: MNHEY and SMNVEV (reference sequence). The CDR3 has 17 residues. CDR3 amino acids: CASTPWGTGLSNQPQHF. DNA for the CDR3: TGTGCCAGCACCCCTTGGGGGACAGGGTTGAGCAATCAGCCCCAGCATTTT.